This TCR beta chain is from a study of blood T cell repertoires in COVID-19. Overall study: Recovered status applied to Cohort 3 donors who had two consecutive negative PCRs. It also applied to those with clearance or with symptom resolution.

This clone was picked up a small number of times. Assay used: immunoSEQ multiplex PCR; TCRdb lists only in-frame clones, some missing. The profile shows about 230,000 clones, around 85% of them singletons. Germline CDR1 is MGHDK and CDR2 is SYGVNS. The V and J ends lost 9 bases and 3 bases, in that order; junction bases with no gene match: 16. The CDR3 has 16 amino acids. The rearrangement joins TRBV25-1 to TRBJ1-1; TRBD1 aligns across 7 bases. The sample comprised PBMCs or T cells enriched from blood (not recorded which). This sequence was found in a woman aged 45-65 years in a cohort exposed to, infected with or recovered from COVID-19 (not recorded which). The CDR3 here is CARGQNNSPGYTEAFF. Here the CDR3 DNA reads TGTGCCAGGGGACAGAATAACTCCCCCGGGTACACTGAAGCTTTCTTT.